The following is a T cell receptor beta chain sequence with its context. Its antigen is as yet unknown. This sample was taken from a study of shared clonotypes between healthy human individuals. Clones were sequenced by immunoSEQ multiplex PCR, and TCRdb holds only the in-frame ones, with some missing. The profile shows over 2,000,000 clones, just under 95% of them singletons. Points from the study as a whole: Despite large depth, sorted-subset datasets appeared incompletely sequenced. The naive CD4 repertoires of several donors were compared, and approximately 4.7% of clonotypes were shared.

Trimming pared 3 bases from V and 0 bases from J, leaving 9 bases between. This CDR3 contains 15 residues. Germline CDR1 reads MNHEY; CDR2 reads SVGAGI. Naive CD8 cells were CD45RO-negative, positively selected for CCR7, excluding terminally differentiated effector memory CD45RA+ cells. Everyone who donated was a Caucasian adult who lived in Nashville, Tennessee. Sequenced input: naive CD8+ T cells from PBMCs. The rearrangement links TRBV6-5 to TRBJ2-1; TRBD2 might be the D (6 bases). This clonotype originated in a man aged 18 to 30 in good health. Some clones in this sample may be carry-over from other donors' samples. CDR3 coding DNA: TGTGCCAGCAGTTATGGCGGGAACTCCTACAATGAGCAGTTCTTC. Its protein is CASSYGGNSYNEQFF.